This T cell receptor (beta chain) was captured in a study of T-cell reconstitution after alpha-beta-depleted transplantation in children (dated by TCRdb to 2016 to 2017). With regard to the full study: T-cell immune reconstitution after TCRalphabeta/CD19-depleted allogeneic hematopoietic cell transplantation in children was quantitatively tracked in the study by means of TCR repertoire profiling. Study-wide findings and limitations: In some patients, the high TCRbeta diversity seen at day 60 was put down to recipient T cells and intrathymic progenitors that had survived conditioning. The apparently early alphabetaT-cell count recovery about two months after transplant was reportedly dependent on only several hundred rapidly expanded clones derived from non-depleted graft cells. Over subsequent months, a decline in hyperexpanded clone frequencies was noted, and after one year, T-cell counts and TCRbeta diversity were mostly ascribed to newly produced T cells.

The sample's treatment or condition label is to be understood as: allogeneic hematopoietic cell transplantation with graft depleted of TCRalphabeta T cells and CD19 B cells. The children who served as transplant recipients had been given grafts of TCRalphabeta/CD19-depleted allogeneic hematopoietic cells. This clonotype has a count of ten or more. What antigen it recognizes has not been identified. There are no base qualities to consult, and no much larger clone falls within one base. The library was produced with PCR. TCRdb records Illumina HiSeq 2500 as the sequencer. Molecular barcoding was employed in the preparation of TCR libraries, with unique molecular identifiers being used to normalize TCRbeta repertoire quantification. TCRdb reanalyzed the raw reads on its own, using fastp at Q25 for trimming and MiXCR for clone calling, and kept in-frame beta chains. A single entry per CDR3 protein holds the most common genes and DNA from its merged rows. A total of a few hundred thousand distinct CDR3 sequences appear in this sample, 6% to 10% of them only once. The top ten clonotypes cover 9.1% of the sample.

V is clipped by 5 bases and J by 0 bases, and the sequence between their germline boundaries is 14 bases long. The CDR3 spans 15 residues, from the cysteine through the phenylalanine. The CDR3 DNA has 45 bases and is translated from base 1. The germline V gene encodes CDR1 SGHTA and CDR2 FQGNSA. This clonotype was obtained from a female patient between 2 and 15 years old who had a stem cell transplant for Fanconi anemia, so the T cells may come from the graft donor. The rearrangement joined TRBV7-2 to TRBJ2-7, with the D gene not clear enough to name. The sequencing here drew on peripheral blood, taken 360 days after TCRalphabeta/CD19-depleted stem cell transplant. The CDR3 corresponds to CASSAQTDFSYEQYF. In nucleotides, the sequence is TGTGCCAGCAGCGCCCAGACGGATTTCTCCTACGAGCAGTACTTC. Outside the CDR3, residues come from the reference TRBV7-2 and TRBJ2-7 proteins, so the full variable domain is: GAGVSQSPSNKVTEKGKDVELRCDPISGHTALYWYRQSLGQGLEFLIYFQGNSAPDKSGLPSDRFSAERTGGSVSTLTIQRTQQEDSAVYLCASSAQTDFSYEQYFGPGTRLTVT.